These T cell receptor beta chains were read from a single sample in a study of CD8 T cells in Susac syndrome. TCRdb used MiXCR to reprocess the immunoSEQ multiplex PCR reads, holding one entry per CDR3 protein. The sample lists 330,000 or so distinct CDR3 sequences; around nine tenths were seen once. Specimen: CD8+ T cells from PBMCs. The receptors shown here come from a human donor with multiple sclerosis. Both conserved end residues are part of each CDR3. The D gene is left open where the match is weak. Clone size is not always given. Where it is, it says once, few, many or a class for expanded clones.

TRBJ2-7 | 15 | . | TRBD1 | TRBV2 | CASSDRSTGFYEQYF | TGTGCCAGCAGTGACCGGTCGACAGGGTTCTACGAGCAGTACTTC
TRBJ2-7 | 11 | . | . | TRBV29-1 | CSALSSYEQYF | TGCAGCGCACTGAGCTCCTACGAGCAGTACTTC
TRBJ2-3 | 15 | once | . | TRBV6-6 | CASRLEGWGTDTQYF | TGTGCCAGCAGATTAGAGGGATGGGGCACAGATACGCAGTATTTT
TRBJ2-1 | 14 | few | TRBD2 | TRBV19 | CASSLAGGHNEQFF | TGTGCCAGTAGCCTAGCGGGGGGCCACAATGAGCAGTTCTTC
TRBJ2-3 | 14 | . | . | TRBV11-2 | CASRGVPGPDTQYF | TGTGCCAGCAGGGGGGTTCCAGGGCCAGATACGCAGTATTTT
TRBJ2-7 | 13 | . | TRBD1 | TRBV5-1 | CASRMTGGVEQYF | TGCGCCAGCAGAATGACAGGGGGCGTCGAGCAGTACTTC
TRBJ2-7 | 19 | . | . | TRBV25-1 | CASSEPLTTYRVQGYEQYF | TGTGCCAGCAGTGAACCCCTTACCACCTACCGCGTCCAGGGATACGAGCAGTACTTC
TRBJ2-5 | 14 | . | . | TRBV13 | CASSFPGRQETQYF | TGTGCCAGCAGCTTTCCGGGACGGCAAGAGACCCAGTACTTC
TRBJ1-1 | 12 | . | . | TRBV6-2/TRBV6-3 | CASSYDGAKAFF | TGTGCCAGCAGTTACGATGGGGCAAAAGCTTTCTTT
TRBJ2-3 | 16 | once | TRBD1 | TRBV5-1 | CASSPDRAFSTDTQYF | TGCGCCAGCAGCCCCGACAGGGCCTTTAGCACAGATACGCAGTATTTT
TRBJ2-7 | 14 | . | TRBD1 | TRBV4-3 | CASSPGTGDFEQYF | TGCGCCAGCAGCCCCGGGACAGGGGATTTCGAGCAGTACTTC
TRBJ1-2 | 14 | . | TRBD1 | TRBV20-1 | CSARDRTGNYGYTF | TGCAGTGCTAGAGATAGGACAGGGAACTATGGCTACACCTTC
TRBJ2-4 | 13 | . | . | TRBV20-1 | CSATGAPRNIQYF | TGCAGTGCGACCGGGGCCCCGAGGAACATTCAGTACTTC
TRBJ2-4 | 18 | once | . | TRBV4-1 | CASSDYRGNTFDKNIQYF | TGCGCCAGCAGCGACTACCGGGGAAATACGTTTGACAAAAACATTCAGTACTTC
TRBJ2-7 | 15 | . | TRBD2 | TRBV4-1 | CASSQRAGGTYEQYF | TGCGCCAGCAGCCAACGGGCGGGGGGCACCTACGAGCAGTACTTC
TRBJ2-7 | 16 | once | . | TRBV7-2 | CASSLAPNPDPYEQYF | TGTGCCAGCAGCTTAGCCCCAAATCCCGACCCCTACGAGCAGTACTTC
TRBJ2-7 | 16 | . | . | TRBV20-1 | CSARDLGTREAYEQYF | TGCAGTGCTAGAGATCTTGGGACCCGGGAAGCCTACGAGCAGTACTTC
TRBJ2-4 | 15 | . | TRBD1 | TRBV28 | CASSSAGQASNIQYF | TGTGCCAGCAGCTCCGCAGGACAGGCCTCGAACATTCAGTACTTC
TRBJ2-5 | 15 | . | . | TRBV10-3 | CAISESITGQETQYF | TGTGCCATCAGTGAGTCGATTACAGGGCAAGAGACCCAGTACTTC
TRBJ1-5 | 13 | . | TRBD1 | TRBV23-1 | CASPSRGRQPQHF | TGCGCCAGCCCCTCAAGGGGGCGGCAGCCCCAGCATTTT
TRBJ2-7 | 13 | . | . | TRBV6-1 | CASSHQQGYEQYF | TGTGCCAGCAGTCACCAACAGGGATACGAGCAGTACTTC
TRBJ2-7 | 13 | few | TRBD2 | TRBV7-9 | CASSFVGRDEQYF | TGTGCCAGCAGCTTCGTAGGGAGGGACGAGCAGTACTTC
TRBJ1-2 | 15 | . | . | TRBV6-5 | CASRPQTGSSHGYTF | TGTGCCAGCAGGCCCCAGACAGGATCCTCCCATGGCTACACCTTC
TRBJ2-3 | 15 | . | . | TRBV6-1 | CASRQGRMFADTQYF | TGTGCCAGCAGGCAGGGACGAATGTTTGCAGATACGCAGTATTTT
TRBJ2-1 | 17 | . | TRBD2 | TRBV4-3 | CASSQVWGTSGYNEQFF | TGCGCCAGCAGCCAAGTGTGGGGGACTAGCGGTTACAATGAGCAGTTCTTC
TRBJ1-2 | 12 | . | . | TRBV29-1 | CSVDNRDGGYTF | TGCAGCGTTGATAACAGGGACGGTGGCTACACCTTC
TRBJ2-7 | 18 | . | TRBD1 | TRBV7-8 | CASSLALIGTDQLKEQYF | TGTGCCAGCAGCTTAGCGCTAATTGGGACAGACCAACTGAAGGAGCAGTACTTC